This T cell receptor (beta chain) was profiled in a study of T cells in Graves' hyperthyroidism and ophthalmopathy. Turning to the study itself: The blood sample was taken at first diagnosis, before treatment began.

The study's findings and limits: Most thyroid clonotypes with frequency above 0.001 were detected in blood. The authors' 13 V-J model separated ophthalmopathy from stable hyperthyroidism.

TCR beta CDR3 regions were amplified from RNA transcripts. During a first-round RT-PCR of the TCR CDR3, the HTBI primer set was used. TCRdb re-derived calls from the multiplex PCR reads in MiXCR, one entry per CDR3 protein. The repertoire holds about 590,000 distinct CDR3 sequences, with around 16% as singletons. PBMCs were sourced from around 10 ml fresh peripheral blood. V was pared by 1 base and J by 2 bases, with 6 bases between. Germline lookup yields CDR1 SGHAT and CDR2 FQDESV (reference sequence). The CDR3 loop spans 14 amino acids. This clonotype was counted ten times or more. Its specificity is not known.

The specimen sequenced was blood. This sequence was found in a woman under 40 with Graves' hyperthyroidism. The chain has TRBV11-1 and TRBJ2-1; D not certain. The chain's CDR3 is CASSLVETYNEQFF. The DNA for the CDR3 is TGTGCCAGCAGCTTAGTCGAAACCTACAATGAGCAGTTCTTC.